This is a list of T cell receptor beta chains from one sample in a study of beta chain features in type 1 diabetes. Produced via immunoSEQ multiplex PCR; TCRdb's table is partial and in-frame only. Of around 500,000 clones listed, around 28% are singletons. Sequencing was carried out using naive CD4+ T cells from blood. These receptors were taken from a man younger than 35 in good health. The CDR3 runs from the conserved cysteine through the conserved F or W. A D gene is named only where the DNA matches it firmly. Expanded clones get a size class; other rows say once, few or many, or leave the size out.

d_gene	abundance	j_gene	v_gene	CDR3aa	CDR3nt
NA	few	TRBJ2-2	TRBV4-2	CASSQADTGELFF	TGTGCCAGCAGCCAAGCCGACACCGGGGAGCTGTTTTTT
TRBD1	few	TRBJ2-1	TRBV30	CAWSRDRGLIEQFF	TGTGCCTGGAGCCGGGACAGGGGGCTGATTGAGCAGTTCTTC
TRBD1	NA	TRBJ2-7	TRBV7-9	CASSFDRVYEQYF	TGTGCCAGCAGCTTTGACAGGGTCTACGAGCAGTACTTC
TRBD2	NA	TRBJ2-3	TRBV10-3	CATGRGLQPTDTQYF	TGTGCCACAGGGAGGGGACTCCAGCCCACAGATACGCAGTATTTT
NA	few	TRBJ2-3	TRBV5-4	CASSLTGSADTQYF	TGTGCCAGCAGCTTAACTGGATCTGCGGATACGCAGTATTTT
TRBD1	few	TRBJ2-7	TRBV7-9	CASRYRDSSPPVF	TGTGCCAGCAGATACCGGGACAGTTCTCCCCCTGTCTTC
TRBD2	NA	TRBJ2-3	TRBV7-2	CAAVREANTDTQYF	TGTGCCGCGGTTCGGGAGGCCAACACAGATACGCAGTATTTT
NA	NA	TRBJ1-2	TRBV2	CASSVNSLGYGYTF	TGTGCCAGCAGTGTTAACAGCTTGGGGTATGGCTACACCTTC
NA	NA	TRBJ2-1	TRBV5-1	CASSRGTGPDEQFF	TGCGCCAGCAGCCGCGGGACTGGGCCGGACGAGCAGTTCTTC
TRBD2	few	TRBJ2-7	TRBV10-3	CAISEGGLETEQYF	TGTGCCATCAGTGAGGGGGGACTAGAAACCGAGCAGTACTTC
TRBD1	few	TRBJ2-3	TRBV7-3	CASSEQGNTQYF	TGTGCCAGCAGCGAACAGGGGAATACGCAGTATTTT
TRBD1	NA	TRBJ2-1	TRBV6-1	CASSEPDRTYNEQFF	TGTGCCAGCAGTGAACCGGACAGGACTTACAATGAGCAGTTCTTC
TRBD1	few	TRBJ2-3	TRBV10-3	CAISEQKAGTGADTQYF	TGTGCCATCAGTGAGCAAAAAGCCGGGACAGGGGCAGATACGCAGTATTTT
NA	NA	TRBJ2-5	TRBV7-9	CASSLASTQETQYF	TGTGCCAGCAGCTTAGCATCTACCCAAGAGACCCAGTACTTC
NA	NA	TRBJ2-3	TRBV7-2	CASSLGNVADTQYF	TGTGCCAGCAGCTTAGGTAACGTCGCCGATACGCAGTATTTT
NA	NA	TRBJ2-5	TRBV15	CATPTNPSPRKTQYF	TGTGCCACCCCTACCAACCCTAGTCCAAGGAAGACCCAGTACTTC
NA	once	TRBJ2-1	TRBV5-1	CASSLAGNEQFF	TGCGCCAGCAGTTTGGCGGGAAATGAGCAGTTCTTC
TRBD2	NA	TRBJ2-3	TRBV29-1	CSVATRLATSTDTQYF	TGCAGCGTGGCTACCCGACTAGCGACTAGCACAGATACGCAGTATTTT
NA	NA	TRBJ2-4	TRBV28	CASSLVGTKNIQYF	TGTGCCAGCAGTTTAGTGGGGACCAAAAACATTCAGTACTTC
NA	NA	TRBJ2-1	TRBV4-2	CASSQDRITSSQFF	TGTGCCAGCAGCCAAGATCGAATAACTAGCTCGCAGTTCTTC
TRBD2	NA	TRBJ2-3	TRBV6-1	CASSEDRTSGSSDTQYF	TGTGCCAGCAGTGAAGACCGGACTAGCGGGAGTTCGGATACGCAGTATTTT
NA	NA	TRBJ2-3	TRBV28	CASRDGVTDTQYF	TGTGCCAGCCGGGACGGAGTAACAGATACGCAGTATTTT
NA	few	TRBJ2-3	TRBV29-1	CSVVAPTSTDTQYF	TGCAGCGTTGTGGCGCCTACTAGCACAGATACGCAGTATTTT
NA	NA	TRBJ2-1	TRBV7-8	CASSAKEGIRYNEQFF	TGTGCCAGCAGCGCAAAGGAGGGGATAAGATACAATGAGCAGTTCTTC
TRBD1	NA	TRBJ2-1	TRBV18	CASSPDRGSGGFF	TGTGCCAGCTCACCTGATCGCGGGTCAGGGGGGTTCTTC
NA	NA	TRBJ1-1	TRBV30	CAWSRQLDTEAFF	TGTGCCTGGAGTCGTCAGCTGGACACTGAAGCTTTCTTT
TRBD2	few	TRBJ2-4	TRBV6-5	CASSYSRVIAGHIQYF	TGTGCCAGCAGTTACTCGAGGGTGATAGCGGGGCACATTCAGTACTTC
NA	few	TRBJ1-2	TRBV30	CAWSVGRGYGYTF	TGTGCCTGGAGTGTAGGTCGGGGCTATGGCTACACCTTC
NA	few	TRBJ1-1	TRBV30	CAWSVRKGNTEAFF	TGTGCCTGGAGTGTACGCAAGGGGAACACTGAAGCTTTCTTT
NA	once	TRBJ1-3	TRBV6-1	CASSEVRLISGNTIYF	TGTGCCAGCAGTGAAGTTCGGCTCATCTCTGGAAACACCATATATTTT
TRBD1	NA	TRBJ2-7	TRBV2	CASSVDREDYEQYF	TGTGCCAGCAGTGTAGACAGGGAAGACTACGAGCAGTACTTC
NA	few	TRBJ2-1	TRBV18	CASSSTAHNEQFF	TGTGCCAGCTCATCGACAGCTCACAATGAGCAGTTCTTC
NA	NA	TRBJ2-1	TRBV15	CATSRDTRSYNEQFF	TGTGCCACCAGCAGAGATACTAGAAGCTACAATGAGCAGTTCTTC
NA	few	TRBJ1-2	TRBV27	CASSLLGVEGYTF	TGTGCCAGCAGTTTACTCGGTGTTGAGGGCTACACCTTC
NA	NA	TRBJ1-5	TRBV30	CAWQGDTDQPQHF	TGTGCCTGGCAAGGAGACACTGATCAGCCCCAGCATTTT
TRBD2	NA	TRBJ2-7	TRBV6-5	CASRTGLAGGYEQYF	TGTGCCAGCAGAACGGGACTAGCGGGAGGTTACGAGCAGTACTTC
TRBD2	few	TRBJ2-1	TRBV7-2	CASSQQLAGGTHEQFF	TGTGCCAGCAGCCAACAACTAGCGGGGGGGACCCATGAGCAGTTCTTC
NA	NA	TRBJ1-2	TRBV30	CAWSFGGPNYGYTF	TGTGCCTGGAGTTTCGGAGGGCCCAACTATGGCTACACCTTC
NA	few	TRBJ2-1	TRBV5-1	CASSRSPAQGHEQFF	TGCGCCAGCAGCCGATCCCCCGCACAGGGCCATGAGCAGTTCTTC
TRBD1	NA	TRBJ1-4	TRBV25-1	CASSPTGRNYEKLFF	TGTGCCAGCAGTCCGACAGGGCGGAACTATGAAAAACTGTTTTTT
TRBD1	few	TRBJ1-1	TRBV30	CAWNRDRGVAEAFF	TGTGCCTGGAACAGGGACAGGGGTGTAGCTGAAGCTTTCTTT
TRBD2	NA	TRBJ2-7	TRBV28	CASSLLAGPRAEQYF	TGTGCCAGCAGTTTACTAGCGGGTCCCCGAGCCGAGCAGTACTTC
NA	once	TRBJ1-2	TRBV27	CASSPSTRGESGYTF	TGTGCCAGCAGTCCAAGCACCAGGGGAGAAAGTGGCTACACCTTC
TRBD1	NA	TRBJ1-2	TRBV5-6	CASSSPDRGDYGYTF	TGTGCCAGCAGCAGCCCGGACAGGGGGGACTATGGCTACACCTTC
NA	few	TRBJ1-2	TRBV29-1	CSVGAGANYGYTF	TGCAGCGTGGGCGCGGGGGCGAACTATGGCTACACCTTC
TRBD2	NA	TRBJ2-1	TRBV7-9	CASSLYIGGSYNEQFF	TGTGCCAGCAGCTTGTATATCGGGGGGTCTTACAATGAGCAGTTCTTC
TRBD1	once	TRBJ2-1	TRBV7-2	CASSFTGTGYNEQFF	TGTGCCAGCAGCTTTACGGGGACAGGTTACAATGAGCAGTTCTTC
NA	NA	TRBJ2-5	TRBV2	CASRADSGQETQYF	TGTGCCAGCAGGGCCGATTCCGGCCAAGAGACCCAGTACTTC
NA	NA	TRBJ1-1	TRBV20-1	CGKVSNTEAFF	TGCGGAAAGGTTTCGAACACTGAAGCTTTCTTT
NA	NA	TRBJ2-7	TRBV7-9	CASSLEPYEQYF	TGTGCCAGCAGCTTAGAGCCGTACGAGCAGTACTTC